This entry lists 16 T cell receptor beta chains sequenced from one sample in a study of T cells in Graves' hyperthyroidism and ophthalmopathy. RNA transcripts served as the template for amplifying TCR beta CDR3 regions. Using the HTBI primer set, a first-round RT-PCR was run on the TCR CDR3. TCRdb fed the multiplex PCR reads into MiXCR, producing one record per CDR3 protein. The table includes more than 450,000 distinct CDR3 sequences, 20% detected once. The sample was blood. The receptors were sampled from a man in his forties or fifties with Graves' ophthalmopathy.

This clonotype appeared a few times. The chain has TRBV7-9 and TRBJ1-6; weak D call: TRBD1 (5 bases). Trimming cost V 5 bases and J 7 bases, with 15 bases left between them. Per the germline V gene, CDR1 is SEHNR and CDR2 is FQNEAQ (reference sequence). This CDR3 is built from 15 residues. This CDR3 is CASSVLRGGNSPLHF. CDR3 DNA: TGTGCCAGCAGCGTTTTGAGGGGAGGCAATTCACCCCTCCACTTT.

This clonotype has ten or more counts. The rearrangement uses TRBV6-1 and TRBJ2-1; 8 positions agree with TRBD1. Germline V gene data show CDR1 as MNHNS and CDR2 as SASEGT. This CDR3 spans 15 amino acids. V shed 8 bases, J shed 5 bases, and the junction held 11 bases outside the gene matches. The CDR3 here is CASSHPDRVDNEQFF. CDR3 sequence (DNA): TGTGCCAGCTCCCACCCGGACAGGGTCGACAATGAGCAGTTCTTC.

This clonotype was counted ten times or more. The chain recombines TRBV30 with TRBJ1-1; D gene uncertain. Trimming pared 0 bases from V and 0 bases from J, leaving 17 bases between. The germline gives CDR1 GTSNPN, CDR2 SVGIG (reference sequence). This CDR3 has 17 amino acids. As DNA, the CDR3 is TGTGCCTGGAGTGTATTTTTGGGGAAGACGATGAACACTGAAGCTTTCTTT. Its translation is CAWSVFLGKTMNTEAFF.

This clonotype was recorded at least ten times. V is TRBV20-1 and J is TRBJ2-7; 7 nucleotides align to TRBD1. V was clipped by 5 bases and J by 3 bases; unmatched bases: 7. The CDR3 loop spans 13 amino acids. Germline values: CDR1 DFQATT, CDR2 SNEGSKA (reference sequence). CDR3: CSADRDSLYEQYF. CDR3 in DNA: TGCAGTGCTGATCGGGACAGTCTCTACGAGCAGTACTTC.

A few counts support this clonotype. The rearrangement links TRBV6-1 to TRBJ2-2; weak D call: TRBD1 (6 bases). In germline, CDR1 is MNHNS, CDR2 SASEGT. The length of the CDR3 is 15 residues. The V end was cut by 5 bases, the J end by 5 bases, with 15 bases between. CDR3 bases: TGTGCCAGCAGTTTACAGGGTTGGGCGACCGGGGAGCTGTTTTTT. As protein: CASSLQGWATGELFF.

Concerning this clonotype itself: One base away lies a much larger clone, so this may be a sequencing read error. The gene calls are TRBV18 and TRBJ1-1, with 7 bases identical to TRBD1. This CDR3 has 16 amino acids. Looked up from germline, CDR1 is KGHSH and CDR2 is LQKENI. In DNA, the CDR3 is TGTGCCAGCTCACCGCTACAGGGAAGGGGGCCCACTGAAGCTCTCTTT. Protein product: CASSPLQGRGPTEALF.

V gene TRBV6-1 combines with J gene TRBJ2-1; TRBD2 matches at 9 bases. The CDR3 spans 16 residues. Trimming took 3 bases from V and 4 from J; bases not matched to a gene: 7. Germline CDR1 is MNHNS and CDR2 is SASEGT. The CDR3 loop is CASSDSSGSLYNEQFF. In nucleotides, the CDR3 is TGTGCCAGCAGTGATAGTAGCGGGAGTTTATACAATGAGCAGTTCTTC.

This clonotype was observed a few times. Sequence at one end of the junction differs from germline and may be a read error. The gene calls are TRBV15 and TRBJ1-5; D is perhaps TRBD1 (6 bases). The CDR3 consists of 14 residues. CDR1 is LNHNV and CDR2 is YYDKDF in the germline V gene (reference sequence). CDR3 bases: TGTGCCACCAGCCGAGAGGGGGGCAATCAGCCCCAGCATTTT. Translated: CATSREGGNQPQHF.

The chain has TRBV28 and TRBJ1-6; D not certain. The ends were cut back, 2 bases at V and 9 bases at J, with 14 bases in the middle. The CDR3 is made up of 15 amino acids. Germline-derived CDR1 and CDR2 are MDHEN and SYDVKM. The CDR3 loop reads CASSLVAGGSSPLHF. The CDR3 coding sequence is TGTGCCAGCAGTTTAGTCGCGGGCGGTTCTTCACCCCTCCACTTT.

The V and J genes are TRBV28 and TRBJ1-2, with D hard to call. Germline loops: CDR1 MDHEN, CDR2 SYDVKM. The V end was cut by 3 bases, the J end by 8 bases, with 16 bases between. This CDR3 contains 14 residues. As DNA, the CDR3 is TGTGCCAGCAGTTTTCCGGACCCGTCGGGCGGCTACACCTTC. It translates to CASSFPDPSGGYTF.

The chain joins TRBV4-1 to TRBJ1-4; D perhaps matches TRBD1 (6 bases). This CDR3 region has 14 residues. V was trimmed by 0 bases and J by 9 bases, leaving 11 bases between them. Germline loops: CDR1 MGHRA, CDR2 YSYEKL. The CDR3 nucleotides read TGCGCCAGCAGCCAAGAACGCGACAGGAAAAAACTGTTTTTT. Translation gives CASSQERDRKKLFF.

This clonotype was observed many times. The chain uses TRBV12-3 or TRBV12-4 and TRBJ2-5; 11 nucleotides agree with TRBD2. V dropped 6 bases and J dropped 1; count of bases not matched to a gene: 4. The CDR3 spans 15 residues. The CDR3 reads CASRNGTSGQETQYF. Here the CDR3 DNA reads TGTGCCAGCAGGAACGGGACTAGCGGCCAAGAGACCCAGTACTTC.

Many counts were recorded for this clonotype. The genes are TRBV12-3 or TRBV12-4 and TRBJ2-1; D perhaps matches TRBD1 (5 bases). V dropped 4 bases and J dropped 9 bases, with 10 bases sitting between them. CDR3 length: 12 residues. Here the CDR3 DNA reads TGTGCCAGCAGTTGGGGCTTGGGTGAGCAGTTCTTC. It yields the protein CASSWGLGEQFF.

The table lists this clonotype with a few counts. A read error may explain this, as a much larger clone is one base away. The V call is TRBV18, the J call TRBJ1-1, with TRBD1 as a possible D gene (6 bases). The CDR3 loop spans 15 amino acids. Germline assignment: CDR1 KGHSH and CDR2 LQKENI. The CDR3 loop is CASSPLTGRDTGAFF. In DNA, the CDR3 is TGTGCCAGCTCACCACTTACAGGGCGGGACACTGGAGCTTTCTTT.

This clonotype was recorded a few times. The V gene is TRBV6-1, the J gene TRBJ2-3; TRBD2 agrees at 8 bases. V lost 4 bases to trimming and J lost 4 bases; unmatched junction nucleotides: 16. The CDR3 covers 18 residues. Per the germline V gene, CDR1 is MNHNS and CDR2 is SASEGT. The DNA for the CDR3 is TGTGCCAGCAGTGTTCTTCATTCCACGGGAGGGCTTCCAGATACGCAGTATTTT. This codes for CASSVLHSTGGLPDTQYF.

This clonotype was detected only a few times. The V gene is TRBV5-6, the J gene TRBJ1-1; 8 nucleotides agree with TRBD1. The junction had 9 bases not matched to a gene; V was cut back by 4 bases and J by 1 base. Germline CDR1 and CDR2: SGHDT and YYEEEE. This CDR3 spans 16 amino acids. The CDR3: CASSRGQGSWNTEAFF. In nucleotides, the CDR3 is TGTGCCAGCAGCCGCGGACAGGGCAGCTGGAACACTGAAGCTTTCTTT.